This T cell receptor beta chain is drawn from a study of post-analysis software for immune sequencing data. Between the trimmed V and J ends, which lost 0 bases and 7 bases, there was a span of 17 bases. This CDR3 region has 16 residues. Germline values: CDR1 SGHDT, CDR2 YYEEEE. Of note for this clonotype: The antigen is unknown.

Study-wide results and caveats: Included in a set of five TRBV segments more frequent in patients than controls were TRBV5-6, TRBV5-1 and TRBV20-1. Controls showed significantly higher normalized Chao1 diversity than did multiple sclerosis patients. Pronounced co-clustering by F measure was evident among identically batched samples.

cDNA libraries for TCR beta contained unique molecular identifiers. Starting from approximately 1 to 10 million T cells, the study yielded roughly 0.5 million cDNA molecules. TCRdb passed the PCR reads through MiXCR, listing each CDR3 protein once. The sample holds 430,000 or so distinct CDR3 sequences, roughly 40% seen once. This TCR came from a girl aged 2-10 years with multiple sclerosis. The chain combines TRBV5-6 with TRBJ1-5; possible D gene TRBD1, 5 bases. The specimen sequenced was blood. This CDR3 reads CASSLGATRARQPQHF. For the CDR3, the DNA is TGTGCCAGCAGCTTGGGGGCGACCAGGGCGCGACAGCCCCAGCATTTT.